This record looks at one T cell receptor (beta chain) sequence and its context. The data were taken from a study of control samples from healthy donors and cancer patients. Clones were sequenced by immunoSEQ multiplex PCR, and TCRdb holds only the in-frame ones, with some missing. The data contain about 150,000 clones, roughly 93% of them seen just once; the ten biggest clones take up roughly 6.2%. This CDR3 region has 14 residues. CDR1 MNHEY and CDR2 SMNVEV come from the germline V gene (reference sequence). The ends were cut back, 5 bases at V and 5 bases at J, with 15 bases in the middle. The specimen was blood. This TCR was recovered from a man younger than 35 in good health. The rearrangement links TRBV27 to TRBJ1-1; D call uncertain. CDR3 DNA: TGTGCCAGCAGTCCCGGGTTGGTGGGGACTGAAGCTTTCTTT. It translates to CASSPGLVGTEAFF.